This T cell receptor (beta chain) was recorded in a study of T cell responses to AZD1222 COVID-19 vaccine. The method was immunoSEQ multiplex PCR; TCRdb's version includes in-frame clones alone and lacks a portion of them. The sample includes over 150,000 clones, about 92% of them seen just once. The CDR3 runs 13 residues. CDR1 and CDR2 from the germline V gene are SEHNR and FQNEAQ (reference sequence). V shed 7 bases and J 13 bases; nucleotides not matched to a gene: 15. This TCR was sampled from an adult in good health. The chain couples TRBV7-9 to TRBJ1-2, with TRBD1 identical over 7 bases. This specimen was peripheral blood, taken on day 0 of AZD1222 vaccination. CDR3 sequence: CASTATGTAGGTF. Here the CDR3 DNA reads TGTGCCAGCACCGCGACAGGGACCGCAGGGGGCACCTTC. Filled out from reference TRBV7-9 and TRBJ1-2, the complete variable domain reads DTGVSQNPRHKITKRGQNVTFRCDPISEHNRLYWYRQTLGQGPEFLTYFQNEAQLEKSRLLSDRFSAERPKGSFSTLEIQRTEQGDSAMYLCASTATGTAGGTFGSGTRLTVV.